Listed below are T cell receptor beta chains from one sample, sequenced in a study of shared clonotypes between healthy human individuals. The assay was immunoSEQ multiplex PCR, and TCRdb's table has in-frame clones only and misses some. Of 400,000 to 600,000 clones in the sample, about 79% were seen once. The sample taken for sequencing was PBMCs. These receptors originate from a woman between 40 and 50 years old in good health. Some clones in this sample may be carry-over from other donors' samples. The CDR3 runs from the conserved cysteine through the conserved F or W. D genes are given only for firm matches. Rows give clone size only sometimes, using once, few, many, or a class for an expanded clone.

>TRBV18|TRBD2|NA|TRBJ2-1
TGTGCCAGCTCACCTAACCAGCAGCGGGAGGGCTCCTACAATGAGCAGTTCTTC
CASSPNQQREGSYNEQFF
>TRBV27|NA|NA|TRBJ2-7
TGTGCCAGCAGTCCCGTGAGCGGCTACGAGCAGTACTTC
CASSPVSGYEQYF
>TRBV19|NA|NA|TRBJ2-2
TGTGCCAGCCAGGTTAAGGACACCGGGGAGCTGTTTTTT
CASQVKDTGELFF
>TRBV28|TRBD1|NA|TRBJ2-7
TGTGCCAGCACGGGACAGGGCGATAGTAGTTCCTACGAGCAGTACTTC
CASTGQGDSSSYEQYF
>TRBV4-1|NA|NA|TRBJ2-2
TGCGCCAGCAGCCAAGACAGGGCAGCCGCCGGGGAGCTGTTTTTT
CASSQDRAAAGELFF
>TRBV11-2|NA|few|TRBJ2-1
TGTGCCAGCAGCCCCCGCCTCAAGGGGTTAGTGGTTACCTACAATGAGCAGTTCTTC
CASSPRLKGLVVTYNEQFF
>TRBV2|NA|few|TRBJ2-2
TGTGCCAGCCTCAGAGAGGCGAACACCGGGGAGCTGTTTTTT
CASLREANTGELFF
>TRBV5-4|NA|NA|TRBJ2-7
TGTGCCAGCAGCTTGGGAGGGGCAGTGAAGCTATACGAGCAGTACTTC
CASSLGGAVKLYEQYF
>TRBV4-3|NA|NA|TRBJ1-1
TGCGCCAGCAGCCAAGATACCAGTCAATTAACTTTGAACACTGAAGCTTTCTTT
CASSQDTSQLTLNTEAFF
>TRBV19|TRBD2|NA|TRBJ2-2
TGTGCCAGTAGTATGTGGGGACTACACACCGGGGAGCTGTTTTTT
CASSMWGLHTGELFF
>TRBV18|NA|NA|TRBJ1-4
TGTGCCAGCTCCCCGAATGGAGATAATGAAAAACTGTTTTTT
CASSPNGDNEKLFF
>TRBV2|NA|NA|TRBJ2-3
TGTGCCAGCATGAGGCCCCCCACAGATACGCAGTATTTT
CASMRPPTDTQYF
>TRBV5-5|NA|few|TRBJ2-1
TGTGCCAGCAGCCTTCTAGCGCCCTCCTACAATGAGCAGTTCTTC
CASSLLAPSYNEQFF
>TRBV7-2|NA|many|TRBJ2-1
TGTGCCAGCAGCACTCCCCTCGCGGGACTGAGCTACAATGAGCAGTTCTTC
CASSTPLAGLSYNEQFF
>TRBV11-3|NA|NA|TRBJ2-5
TGTGCCAGCAGCTTATACCCTATGGGGGAGCAGTACTTC
CASSLYPMGEQYF
>TRBV9|TRBD2|NA|TRBJ2-1
TGTGCCAGCAGCGTAGGAGGACTAGCGGGAGGTGAGCAGTTCTTC
CASSVGGLAGGEQFF
>TRBV7-9|NA|NA|TRBJ2-7
TGTGCCAGCAGCTTAGATGGGCTAGAATACTCCTACGAGCAGTACTTC
CASSLDGLEYSYEQYF
>TRBV19|NA|NA|TRBJ1-5
TGTGCCAGTAGTATTAGGACCCCTGGCAATCAGCCCCAGCATTTT
CASSIRTPGNQPQHF
>TRBV11-2|TRBD2|NA|TRBJ2-3
TGTGCCAGCAGCTTAGATAGGGCTAGCGGGACCTCAGATACGCAGTATTTT
CASSLDRASGTSDTQYF
>TRBV28|NA|once|TRBJ1-5
TGTGCCAGTAACAGGGTCGGTGGCAATCAGCCCCAGCATTTT
CASNRVGGNQPQHF
>TRBV19|TRBD2|NA|TRBJ2-7
TGTGCCAGTAGTATAGAGGGGTCAGCGGGAGCCTTCTCCTACGAGCAGTACTTC
CASSIEGSAGAFSYEQYF
>TRBV30|NA|once|TRBJ2-7
TGTGCCTGGAGTACCTACGACGAGCAGTACTTC
CAWSTYDEQYF
>TRBV7-2|NA|few|TRBJ2-1
TGTGCCAGCAGCTCTGTACAGGCGGTGGACAGTGAGCAGTTCTTC
CASSSVQAVDSEQFF
>TRBV11-3|TRBD2|NA|TRBJ2-1
TGTGCCAGCAGCTTAGTGTCTAGCGGTTACAATGAGCAGTTCTTC
CASSLVSSGYNEQFF
>TRBV29-1|NA|NA|TRBJ2-7
TGCAGCGTTTTTCTAGACTCCTACGAGCAGTACTTC
CSVFLDSYEQYF